A single sample is the source of the 17 T cell receptor beta chains below, sequenced in a study of T cells after yellow fever vaccination. Each CDR3 protein is one row after TCRdb ran MiXCR on the 5' RACE reads. The data show 510,000 or so distinct CDR3 sequences, 15% to 20% seen once. Specimen: PBMCs, collected 15 days after the yellow fever booster vaccination. Receptors originate from a man aged 25-40 years who received the YFV17D yellow fever vaccine.

This clonotype was found many times. The V gene is TRBV12-3 or TRBV12-4, the J gene TRBJ2-2; 7 nucleotides align to TRBD2. The CDR3 loop spans 14 amino acids. Trimming at V came to 7 bases and at J to 7 bases, leaving 9 bases not matched to a gene. The CDR3 DNA sequence: TGTGCCAGCACCCCGGGAGGTTGGGGCGGGGAGCTGTTTTTT. Translated: CASTPGGWGGELFF.

This clonotype was detected only once. The rearrangement joins TRBV4-3 to TRBJ2-7; D perhaps matches TRBD1 (6 bases). The CDR3 contains 14 residues. The germline V gene encodes CDR1 LGHNA and CDR2 YSLEER. Deletions cut 0 bases from V and 6 bases from J, with 12 bases between. The CDR3 coding sequence is TGCGCCAGCAGCCAAGACGACAGGCGAACCGAGCAGTACTTC. This codes for CASSQDDRRTEQYF.

The sample holds many counts of this clonotype. The V gene is TRBV9, the J gene TRBJ2-2; no definite D call. Germline values: CDR1 SGDLS, CDR2 YYNGEE. This CDR3 region has 14 residues. V lost 4 bases, J lost 2 bases, and 9 bases lay in between. CDR3 coding DNA: TGTGCCAGCAGCCCCCGATTAAACACCGGGGAGCTGTTTTTT. It specifies CASSPRLNTGELFF.

A few counts support this clonotype. This chain joins TRBV3-1 and TRBJ2-7; possible D gene TRBD2, 6 bases. Germline CDR1 reads LGHDT; CDR2 reads YNNKEL (reference sequence). Deletions cut 3 bases from V and 5 bases from J, with 17 bases between. The length of the CDR3 is 15 residues. CDR3 nucleotides: TGTGCCAGCAGCCAGTCGGGACTGGGGGTCCACGAGCAGTACTTC. This encodes CASSQSGLGVHEQYF.

The chain combines TRBV11-1 with TRBJ2-2; no clear D. The germline V and J ends were trimmed by 7 bases and 4 bases, with 13 bases remaining between them. Germline loops: CDR1 SGHAT, CDR2 FQDESV (reference sequence). The CDR3 consists of 14 residues. The CDR3 DNA follows: TGTGCCAGCATGGGCGGTGTAGGCACCGGGGAGCTGTTTTTT. Amino acids: CASMGGVGTGELFF.

The CDR3 here is CASTRDNLRYYEQYF. Written as DNA, the CDR3 is TGTGCCAGCACTCGGGACAACCTTAGGTACTACGAGCAGTACTTC. The chain joins TRBV6-1 to TRBJ2-7, with D maybe TRBD1 (6 bases). This CDR3 is built from 15 residues. The germline V and J ends were trimmed by 7 bases and 3 bases, with 19 bases remaining between them. Germline V gene lookup returns CDR1 MNHNS and CDR2 SASEGT.

The V and J genes are TRBV20-1 and TRBJ1-5; D might be TRBD1 (6 bases). Between the trimmed V and J ends, which lost 5 bases and 2 bases, there was a span of 16 bases. The CDR3 length is 15 residues. CDR1 and CDR2 from the germline V gene are DFQATT and SNEGSKA (reference sequence). CDR3 in amino acids: CSAGEGGAGNQPQHF. The DNA of the CDR3 is TGCAGTGCTGGGGAGGGGGGCGCCGGCAATCAGCCCCAGCATTTT.

This clonotype showed up just a few times. The chain joins TRBV7-9 to TRBJ2-7; D is undetermined. With 5 bases removed from V and 0 bases from J, the gap between germline ends came to 11 bases. This CDR3 has 14 residues. In germline, CDR1 is SEHNR, CDR2 FQNEAQ (reference sequence). The CDR3 here is CASSPLRNSYEQYF. The CDR3 DNA reads TGTGCCAGCAGCCCCCTTCGCAACTCCTACGAGCAGTACTTC.

This clonotype was counted once. J is TRBJ2-4 and V is TRBV2, with D possibly TRBD1 on 5 matching bases. V was pared by 3 bases and J by 1 base, with 13 bases between. The CDR3 consists of 16 residues. The germline V gene encodes CDR1 SNHLY and CDR2 FYNNEI. DNA of the CDR3: TGTGCCAGCAGTGAGGTAACAGGAAGGGCCAAAAACATTCAGTACTTC. It yields the protein CASSEVTGRAKNIQYF.

This clonotype was seen only a few times. The junction differs from germline at one of its ends, possibly a read error. This chain joins TRBV7-2 and TRBJ2-7; TRBD1 aligns across 8 bases. The CDR3 loop spans 14 amino acids. Germline values: CDR1 SGHTA, CDR2 FQGNSA. This chain's CDR3 is CASSQGTGAYEQSF. The CDR3 DNA follows: TGTGCCAGCAGCCAAGGGACAGGAGCCTACGAGCAGTCCTTC.

This clonotype occurred a few times. The chain links TRBV29-1 to TRBJ2-5, with 11 bases identical to TRBD1. The CDR3 totals 14 residues. Germline CDR1 SQVTM, CDR2 ANQGSEA. With V trimmed by 6 bases and J by 5 bases, 8 bases remained unmatched. The CDR3 sequence is CSVYRTGGRETQYF. The CDR3 DNA follows: TGCAGCGTATATAGGACAGGGGGCCGGGAGACCCAGTACTTC.

The rearrangement uses TRBV27 and TRBJ1-5; D gene uncertain. The CDR3 is 13 amino acids. V gave up 6 bases and J gave up 5 bases, with 11 bases separating them. Germline V gene lookup returns CDR1 MNHEY and CDR2 SMNVEV (reference sequence). CDR3 sequence: CASSIGSYQPQHF. The CDR3, as DNA: TGTGCCAGCAGCATTGGTTCCTATCAGCCCCAGCATTTT.

In nucleotides, the CDR3 is TGTGCCAGCAGGCCCGGCAAGGGGGACGAGCAGTACTTC. Its translation is CASRPGKGDEQYF. The chain has TRBV6-4 and TRBJ2-7; tentative D call: TRBD1 (6 bases). Germline CDR1 reads MRHNA; CDR2 reads SNTAGT. This CDR3 comprises 13 residues. The germline V and J ends were trimmed by 6 bases and 5 bases, with 14 bases remaining between them.

This clonotype was seen a handful of times. V and J are TRBV12-3 or TRBV12-4 and TRBJ2-3; no clear D gene. Trimming shortened V by 5 bases and J by 9 bases, and 18 bases separated the two germline ends. This CDR3 contains 14 residues. The CDR3 bases are TGTGCCAGCAGTCCCAGGCGTGACGAAGAGACGCAGTATTTT. Its translation: CASSPRRDEETQYF.

The sample holds a few counts of this clonotype. The V call is TRBV7-9, the J call TRBJ1-4; no firm D call. V was trimmed by 1 base and J by 14 bases, leaving 14 bases between them. This CDR3 spans 13 amino acids. The germline CDR1 and CDR2 sequences are SEHNR and FQNEAQ (reference sequence). The CDR3 DNA follows: TGTGCCAGCAGCTTAGGTTCCCTCACTGAGCTGTTTTTT. Translation: CASSLGSLTELFF.

This clonotype was seen more than once but under ten times. CDR3 DNA: TGTGCCAGCAGCTTGGGTCGGGGTTACACAGATACGCAGTATTTT. Translated: CASSLGRGYTDTQYF. J is TRBJ2-3 and V is TRBV7-2; tentative D call: TRBD2 (5 bases). V was trimmed by 3 bases and J by 2 bases, leaving 12 bases between them. This CDR3 is 15 amino acids long. CDR1 and CDR2 (germline): SGHTA, FQGNSA.

The chain employs TRBV7-2 and TRBJ2-5; 8 bases line up with TRBD2. The V segment lost 2 bases and the J segment 2 bases; nucleotides outside the gene matches: 7. Germline-derived CDR1 and CDR2 are SGHTA and FQGNSA. This CDR3 spans 16 amino acids. This CDR3 is CASSLSGGRIQETQYF. In DNA, the CDR3 is TGTGCCAGCAGCTTATCTGGCGGGAGGATTCAAGAGACCCAGTACTTC.